The next 2 T cell receptor beta chains were all read from a single sample in a study of blood T cells in healthy people across ages. PCR was performed a second time for about 7 to 12 cycles using a sample-barcoded 5' primer and a J-beta primer mix. TCRdb re-called the 5' RACE reads with MiXCR, one entry per CDR3 protein. The repertoire holds 1.5 million to 2 million distinct CDR3 sequences, with 30% to 40% as singletons. The sequencing input was blood. Receptors originate from a human donor in good health.

The V and J genes are TRBV3-1 and TRBJ2-3; unclear D gene. Germline V gene lookup returns CDR1 LGHDT and CDR2 YNNKEL (reference sequence). This CDR3 spans 14 amino acids. V dropped 3 bases and J dropped 2 bases, with 9 bases sitting between them. This CDR3 reads CASSQADTTDTQYF. The CDR3 bases are TGTGCCAGCAGCCAGGCGGATACCACAGATACGCAGTATTTT.

The J gene is TRBJ2-1, the V gene TRBV2; 7 bases match TRBD1. Germline CDR1 SNHLY, CDR2 FYNNEI. V shed 3 bases and J 6 bases; nucleotides not matched to a gene: 11. The CDR3 loop spans 16 amino acids. CDR3 protein: CASSEGRGTVANEQFF. The CDR3 DNA follows: TGTGCCAGCAGTGAGGGTCGAGGGACAGTCGCCAATGAGCAGTTCTTC.